These 16 T cell receptor beta chains came from one sample sequenced in a study of cytotoxic CD8 clonotypes in ibrutinib-treated CLL. Some clones are missing from TCRdb's copy, which holds only in-frame ones; the method was immunoSEQ multiplex PCR. The table lists fewer than 35,000 clones, around 70% of them singletons. The sequencing here drew on PBMCs, taken before ibrutinib treatment. The receptors were sampled from a human donor with chronic lymphocytic leukemia.

This chain uses TRBV28 with TRBJ2-7; the D gene is possibly TRBD1 (5 bases). Per the germline V gene, CDR1 is MDHEN and CDR2 is SYDVKM. V gave up 4 bases and J gave up 7 bases, with 11 bases separating them. CDR3 length: 12 residues. DNA for the CDR3: TGTGCCAGCAGTTCAAGTTCAGGGGAGCAGTACTTC. Translated, it gives CASSSSSGEQYF.

J is TRBJ1-1 and V is TRBV25-1; the D gene is possibly TRBD1 (5 bases). Germline V gene data show CDR1 as MGHDK and CDR2 as SYGVNS. This CDR3 comprises 14 residues. The V and J ends lost 6 bases and 0 bases respectively, with 11 bases between them. The CDR3 sequence: CASRLSTVNTEAFF. Written as DNA, the CDR3 is TGTGCCAGCAGACTCTCGACAGTGAACACTGAAGCTTTCTTT.

The chain employs TRBV6-5 and TRBJ2-7; 7 nucleotides match TRBD2. Germline V gene lookup returns CDR1 MNHEY and CDR2 SVGAGI. The CDR3 runs to 14 residues. With V trimmed by 3 bases and J by 5 bases, 7 bases remained unmatched. The CDR3 is CASSYFASGDEQYF. CDR3 nucleotide sequence: TGTGCCAGCAGTTATTTTGCTAGCGGAGACGAGCAGTACTTC.

V gene TRBV4-1 combines with J gene TRBJ2-7, with 11 nucleotides matching TRBD2. The junction had 3 bases not matched to a gene; V was cut back by 3 bases and J by 2 bases. From germline, CDR1 is MGHRA and CDR2 YSYEKL. The CDR3 extends over 15 amino acids. CDR3 sequence: CASSQSSGGTYEQYF. The DNA of the CDR3 is TGCGCCAGCAGCCAGTCTAGCGGGGGGACCTACGAGCAGTACTTC.

The chain combines TRBV7-2 with TRBJ1-5, with D possibly TRBD1 on 5 matching bases. In germline, CDR1 is SGHTA, CDR2 FQGNSA. There are 15 residues in the CDR3. Trimming removed 2 bases from V and 4 bases from J, with 12 bases in between. The CDR3 reads CASSLYGGGNQPQHF. In DNA, the CDR3 is TGTGCCAGCAGCTTATACGGGGGAGGGAATCAGCCCCAGCATTTT.

As regards this clone: The sample contains more than one DNA sequence encoding this CDR3. This chain links TRBV18 with TRBJ2-5; a possible D gene is TRBD2 (6 bases). V dropped 0 bases and J dropped 2 bases, with 7 bases sitting between them. The germline V gene encodes CDR1 KGHSH and CDR2 LQKENI. The CDR3 covers 14 residues. This CDR3 is CASSPPAGQETQYF. The CDR3 coding sequence is TGTGCCAGCTCACCACCTGCGGGACAAGAGACCCAGTACTTC.

In its sample, this clone ranks as medium-sized. This chain links TRBV4-2 with TRBJ2-3; maybe TRBD2 (5 bases). CDR3 length: 15 residues. Looked up from germline, CDR1 is LGHNA and CDR2 is YNFKEQ. V lost 0 bases and J lost 4, with 11 bases in between. CDR3 in amino acids: CASSQDRLASDTQYF. The DNA of the CDR3 is TGTGCCAGCAGCCAAGATAGGCTAGCCTCAGATACGCAGTATTTT.

This chain uses TRBV5-4 with TRBJ2-1, with 10 bases identical to TRBD2. Looked up from germline, CDR1 is SGHNT and CDR2 is YYREEE (reference sequence). Trimming took 2 bases from V and 9 from J; bases not matched to a gene: 5. This CDR3 has 14 amino acids. The CDR3 bases are TGTGCCAGCAGCTTTCGGTCTAGCGGGGGTGAGCAGTTCTTC. Its translation: CASSFRSSGGEQFF.

Remarks on this clone: The junction departs from the called germline gene at one end, perhaps through a read error. The DNA for the CDR3 is TGTGCTAGCAGCTCAGGGGAGGGGAACACCATATATTTT. This encodes CASSSGEGNTIYF. The chain joins TRBV7-7 to TRBJ1-3, with D maybe TRBD1 (6 bases). Germline V gene data show CDR1 as SSHAT and CDR2 as FNYEAQ (reference sequence). The CDR3 consists of 13 residues.

CDR3 sequence reads: CASSRDSSYNEQFF. The CDR3 DNA reads TGTGCCAGCAGCCGGGACTCCAGCTACAATGAGCAGTTCTTC. V gene TRBV7-6 combines with J gene TRBJ2-1; TRBD2 is a possible D gene (6 bases). V lost 5 bases, J lost 3 bases, and 11 bases lay in between. This CDR3 is 14 amino acids long. Germline CDR1 reads SGHVS; CDR2 reads FNYEAQ.

The chain uses TRBV5-4 and TRBJ1-2; 8 bases match TRBD1. The V segment lost 0 bases and the J segment 6 bases; nucleotides outside the gene matches: 10. The CDR3 is 16 amino acids. Germline V gene data show CDR1 as SGHNT and CDR2 as YYREEE (reference sequence). CDR3 region: CASSLEGRGRSDGYTF. In nucleotides, the CDR3 is TGTGCCAGCAGCTTGGAAGGCAGGGGGCGCTCAGATGGCTACACCTTC.

This clone showed up just once. This chain uses TRBV27 with TRBJ2-3; 7 bases line up with TRBD1. The junction had 6 bases not matched to a gene; V was cut back by 3 bases and J by 3 bases. CDR3 length: 15 amino acids. Germline lookup yields CDR1 MNHEY and CDR2 SMNVEV (reference sequence). The CDR3 reads CASSFTGVRTDTQYF. The DNA of the CDR3 is TGTGCCAGCAGTTTTACAGGGGTGCGGACAGATACGCAGTATTTT.

This clone was counted between two and nine times. The chain combines TRBV4-3 with TRBJ2-1; D gene uncertain. V was trimmed by 3 bases and J by 9 bases, leaving 15 bases between them. The CDR3 spans 14 residues. The germline CDR1 and CDR2 sequences are LGHNA and YSLEER. Here the CDR3 DNA reads TGCGCCAGCAGCCAGTACGGCTTTTTCAGTGAGCAGTTCTTC. This translates into CASSQYGFFSEQFF.

A single count supports this clone. The chain joins TRBV19 to TRBJ2-5; D may be TRBD1 or TRBD2 (5 bases each). This CDR3 is built from 17 residues. V shed 4 bases and J shed 0 bases, with 18 bases lying between them. Germline V CDR1 and CDR2: LNHDA, SQIVND (reference sequence). CDR3 sequence reads: CASSTSGTKKYQETQYF. In DNA, the CDR3 is TGTGCCAGTAGTACGTCTGGGACCAAAAAGTACCAAGAGACCCAGTACTTC.

CDR3 nucleotides: TGTGCCAGCAGCTTACGTGGGGGCTACACCTTC. This translates into CASSLRGGYTF. The rearrangement links TRBV7-9 to TRBJ1-2; D ambiguous. V was pared by 2 bases and J by 8 bases, with 6 bases between. Germline V lookup: CDR1 SEHNR, CDR2 FQNEAQ (reference sequence). This CDR3 has 11 amino acids.

The chain combines TRBV5-1 with TRBJ2-3; D gene unclear. In germline, CDR1 is SGHRS, CDR2 YFSETQ. CDR3 size: 14 residues. V dropped 1 base and J dropped 6 bases, with 12 bases sitting between them. The CDR3 region is CASSLLGLVDTQYF. CDR3 nucleotide sequence: TGCGCCAGCAGCTTGCTGGGCTTGGTCGATACGCAGTATTTT.